Listed below are T cell receptor beta chains from one sample, sequenced in a study of spatial heterogeneity in lung cancer. TCRdb itself ran the 5' RACE reads through MiXCR, one entry per CDR3 protein. The sample includes some 9,800 distinct CDR3 sequences, about 6% seen only once; the top ten take about 9.5%. This specimen was lung tumor tissue, taken at surgery. Receptors were obtained from a male donor with early-stage non-small cell lung cancer. CDR3s include the opening cysteine and the closing phenylalanine or tryptophan. D genes are given only for firm matches. Some rows mark clone size as missing; the rest say once, few, many or name a class of expanded clone.

v_gene,d_gene,abundance,j_gene,CDR3aa,CDR3nt
TRBV18,-,many,TRBJ2-5,CASSPQDGQETQYF,TGTGCCAGCTCACCCCAGGACGGGCAAGAGACCCAGTACTTC
TRBV11-2,-,many,TRBJ2-7,CASSPTTGPRYEQYF,TGTGCCAGCAGCCCCACGACGGGGCCCCGCTACGAGCAGTACTTC
TRBV5-1,-,medium-sized,TRBJ2-4,CASSYWLAQGKDIQYF,TGCGCCAGCAGCTACTGGCTGGCGCAGGGCAAGGACATTCAGTACTTC
TRBV20-1,-,many,TRBJ1-5,CSARDWKSNQPQHF,TGCAGTGCTAGAGATTGGAAGTCCAATCAGCCCCAGCATTTT
TRBV6-5,-,medium-sized,TRBJ1-2,CASSGTRANGYTF,TGTGCCAGTAGTGGCACCAGGGCGAATGGCTACACCTTC
TRBV2,-,many,TRBJ1-1,CASRDDRWGGAFF,TGTGCCAGCAGGGACGACAGGTGGGGGGGAGCTTTCTTT
TRBV6-5,-,-,TRBJ1-1,CASSYSALGQRGNTEAFF,TGTGCCAGCAGTTACTCCGCCCTTGGTCAGCGGGGGAACACTGAAGCTTTCTTT
TRBV19,-,many,TRBJ1-5,CASSFTRVGNQPQHF,TGTGCCAGTAGTTTCACCAGGGTGGGCAATCAGCCCCAGCATTTT
TRBV30,-,many,TRBJ2-7,CAWRAVSYEQYF,TGTGCCTGGAGAGCGGTCTCCTACGAGCAGTACTTC
TRBV29-1,TRBD1,many,TRBJ1-1,CSVRGQGSEAFF,TGCAGCGTCAGGGGACAGGGCTCTGAAGCTTTCTTT
TRBV11-2,-,medium-sized,TRBJ2-1,CASSLLNREGEQFF,TGTGCCAGCAGCCTCCTTAACAGGGAAGGGGAGCAGTTCTTC
TRBV5-1,TRBD1,many,TRBJ2-7,CASSLRQGTVGEQYF,TGCGCCAGCAGCTTGCGACAGGGAACAGTGGGCGAGCAGTACTTC
TRBV12-3/TRBV12-4,-,many,TRBJ2-1,CASRLRVDEQFF,TGTGCCAGCAGACTCAGGGTAGATGAGCAGTTCTTC
TRBV27,-,many,TRBJ1-1,CASSFSGLRTEAFF,TGTGCCAGCAGTTTTTCAGGGTTGAGGACTGAAGCTTTCTTT
TRBV4-2,TRBD2,many,TRBJ2-1,CASSQDWGGSYNEQFF,TGTGCCAGCAGCCAAGATTGGGGGGGGTCCTACAATGAGCAGTTCTTC
TRBV5-4,-,many,TRBJ1-4,CASSLGGQVNEKLFF,TGTGCCAGCAGCTTGGGGGGGCAGGTTAATGAAAAACTGTTTTTT
TRBV20-1,-,few,TRBJ1-6,CSARDRGFSDSPLHF,TGCAGTGCTAGAGATCGGGGTTTCTCGGATTCACCCCTCCACTTT
TRBV20-1,-,medium-sized,TRBJ1-4,CSAAERTSTNEKLFF,TGCAGTGCGGCCGAGAGGACCTCAACTAATGAAAAACTGTTTTTT
TRBV7-2,-,many,TRBJ2-1,CASSQRGYNEQFF,TGTGCCAGCAGCCAGAGGGGGTACAATGAGCAGTTCTTC
TRBV28,TRBD1,many,TRBJ1-2,CASSLSRDRGILGYTF,TGTGCCAGCAGTTTATCAAGGGACAGGGGGATTTTGGGCTACACCTTC
TRBV12-3/TRBV12-4,TRBD2,many,TRBJ2-1,CASRLAGGPYNEQFF,TGTGCCAGCAGGTTAGCGGGAGGGCCCTACAATGAGCAGTTCTTC
TRBV20-1,-,many,TRBJ2-7,CSANEPRQRNGEQYF,TGCAGTGCTAACGAACCGAGACAGAGGAATGGCGAGCAGTACTTC
TRBV27,-,many,TRBJ2-4,CASSLWPIAKNIQYF,TGTGCCAGCAGTTTATGGCCTATAGCCAAAAACATTCAGTACTTC